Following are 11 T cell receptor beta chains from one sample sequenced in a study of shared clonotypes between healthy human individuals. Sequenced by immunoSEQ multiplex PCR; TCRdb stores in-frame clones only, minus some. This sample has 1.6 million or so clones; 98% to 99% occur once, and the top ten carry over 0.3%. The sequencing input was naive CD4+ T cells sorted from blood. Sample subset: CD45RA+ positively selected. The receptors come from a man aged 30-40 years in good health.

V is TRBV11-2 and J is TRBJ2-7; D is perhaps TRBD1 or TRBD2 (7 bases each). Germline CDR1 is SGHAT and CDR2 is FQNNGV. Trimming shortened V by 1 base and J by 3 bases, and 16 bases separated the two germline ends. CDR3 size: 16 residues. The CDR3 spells CASSLAAAGGVYEQYF. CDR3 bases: TGTGCCAGCAGCTTAGCGGCGGCAGGGGGGGTCTACGAGCAGTACTTC. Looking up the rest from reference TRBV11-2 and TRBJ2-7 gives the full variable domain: EAGVAQSPRYKIIEKRQSVAFWCNPISGHATLYWYQQILGQGPKLLIQFQNNGVVDDSQLPKDRFSAERLKGVDSTLKIQPAKLEDSAVYLCASSLAAAGGVYEQYFGPGTRLTVT.

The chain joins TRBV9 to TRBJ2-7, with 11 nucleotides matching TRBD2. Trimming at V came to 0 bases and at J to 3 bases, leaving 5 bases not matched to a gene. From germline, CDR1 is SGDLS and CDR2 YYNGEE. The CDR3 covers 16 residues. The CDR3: CASSVGSTSGGYEQYF. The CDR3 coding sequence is TGTGCCAGCAGCGTAGGATCCACTAGCGGGGGCTACGAGCAGTACTTC.

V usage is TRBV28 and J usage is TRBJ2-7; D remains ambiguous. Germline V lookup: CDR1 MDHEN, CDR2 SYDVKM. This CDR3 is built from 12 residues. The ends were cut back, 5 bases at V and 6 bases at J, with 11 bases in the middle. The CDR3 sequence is CASSKVTGEQYF. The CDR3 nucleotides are TGTGCCAGCAGTAAAGTCACGGGCGAGCAGTACTTC.

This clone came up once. The DNA of the CDR3 is TGCGCCAGCAGCTTGGGCCTCACCCAGTACTTC. Residues: CASSLGLTQYF. This sequence joins TRBV5-1 and TRBJ2-5; D unclear. This CDR3 has 11 residues. Trimming pared 0 bases from V and 8 bases from J, leaving 5 bases between. Germline CDR1 SGHRS, CDR2 YFSETQ.

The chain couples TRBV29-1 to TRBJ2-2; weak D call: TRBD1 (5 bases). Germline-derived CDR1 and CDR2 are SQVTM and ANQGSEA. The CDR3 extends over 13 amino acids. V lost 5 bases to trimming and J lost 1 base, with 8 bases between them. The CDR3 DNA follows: TGCAGCGTTAAGGGGCAGAACACCGGGGAGCTGTTTTTT. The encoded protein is CSVKGQNTGELFF.

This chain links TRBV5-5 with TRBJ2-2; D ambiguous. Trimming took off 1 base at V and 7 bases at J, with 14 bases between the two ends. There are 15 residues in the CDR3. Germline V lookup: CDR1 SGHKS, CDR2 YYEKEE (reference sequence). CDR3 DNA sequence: TGTGCCAGCAGCTTGTGGGGTACGGCTAGCGGGGAGCTGTTTTTT. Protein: CASSLWGTASGELFF.

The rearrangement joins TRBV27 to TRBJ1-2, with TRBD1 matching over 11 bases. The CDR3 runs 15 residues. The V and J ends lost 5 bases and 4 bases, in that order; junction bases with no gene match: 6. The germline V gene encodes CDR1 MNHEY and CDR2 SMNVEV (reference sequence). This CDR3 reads CASSRTGGAGYGYTF. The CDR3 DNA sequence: TGTGCCAGCAGTAGGACAGGGGGCGCGGGCTATGGCTACACCTTC.

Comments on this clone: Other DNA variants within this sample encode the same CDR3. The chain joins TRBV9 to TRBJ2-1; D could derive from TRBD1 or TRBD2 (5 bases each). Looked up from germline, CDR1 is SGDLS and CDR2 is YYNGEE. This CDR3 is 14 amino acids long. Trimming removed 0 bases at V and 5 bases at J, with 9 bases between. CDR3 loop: CASSVAGPNNEQFF. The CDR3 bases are TGTGCCAGCAGCGTAGCGGGGCCCAACAATGAGCAGTTCTTC. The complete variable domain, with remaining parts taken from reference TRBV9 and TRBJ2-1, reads DSGVTQTPKHLITATGQRVTLRCSPRSGDLSVYWYQQSLDQGLQFLIQYYNGEERAKGNILERFSAQQFPDLHSELNLSSLELGDSALYFCASSVAGPNNEQFFGPGTRLTVL.

CDR3 amino acids: CASSGGGPSKEKLFF. The CDR3 region has the DNA TGTGCCAGCAGCGGGGGTGGACCATCGAAGGAAAAACTGTTTTTT. The chain couples TRBV7-6 to TRBJ1-4; TRBD1 is a possible D gene (5 bases). The length of the CDR3 is 15 residues. Trimming shortened V by 5 bases and J by 8 bases, and 18 bases separated the two germline ends. CDR1 SGHVS and CDR2 FNYEAQ come from the germline V gene.

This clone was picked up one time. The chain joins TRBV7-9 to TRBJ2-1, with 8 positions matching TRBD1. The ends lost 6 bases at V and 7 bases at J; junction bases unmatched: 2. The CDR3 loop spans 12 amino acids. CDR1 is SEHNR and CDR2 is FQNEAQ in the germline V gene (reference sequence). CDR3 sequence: CASRGTGNEQFF. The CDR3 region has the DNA TGTGCCAGCAGGGGGACAGGTAATGAGCAGTTCTTC.

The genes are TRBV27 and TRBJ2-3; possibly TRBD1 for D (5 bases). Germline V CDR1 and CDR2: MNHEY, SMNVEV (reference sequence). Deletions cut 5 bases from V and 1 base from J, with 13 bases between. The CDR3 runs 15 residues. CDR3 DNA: TGTGCCAGCAGTCCGGACATCGCGGGCACAGATACGCAGTATTTT. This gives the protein CASSPDIAGTDTQYF.